This T cell receptor (beta chain) is drawn from a study of shared clonotypes between healthy human individuals. Study as a whole: Each donor contributed plates that comprised three CD4 naive, three CD4 memory, two CD8 naive and one CD8 memory.

The germline V gene encodes CDR1 MNHEY and CDR2 SMNVEV (reference sequence). The length of the CDR3 is 14 residues. J gave up 5 bases and V 4 bases, and 5 bases lay outside the gene matches. Study-wide findings and caveats: Only blood underwent sampling, and tissue repertoires likely differ.

Remarks on this clone: Its cognate antigen is unknown.

Measured with immunoSEQ multiplex PCR; TCRdb has only the in-frame clones, and not every one. The sample has about 2 million clones, about 95% seen once; the top ten hold approximately 1.2%. Naive CD8 cells were CD45RO-negative, positively selected for CCR7, excluding terminally differentiated effector memory CD45RA+ cells. Sequencing input: naive CD8+ T cells sorted from blood. This clonotype originated in a man between 18 and 35 years old in good health. The V gene is TRBV27, the J gene TRBJ1-5; 7 positions agree with TRBD1. CDR3 residues: CASSYRDRDQPQHF. The CDR3 DNA sequence: TGTGCCAGCAGTTACCGGGACAGAGATCAGCCCCAGCATTTT.